This TCR beta chain was sequenced during a study of cytomegalovirus exposure and HLA in healthy donors. Germline V gene lookup returns CDR1 SNHLY and CDR2 FYNNEI. Trimming at V came to 6 bases and at J to 8 bases, leaving 7 bases not matched to a gene. The CDR3 extends over 13 amino acids. The PCR employed 60 Vbeta primers together with 13 Jbeta primers. Repertoires were generated with immunoSEQ multiplex PCR, while TCRdb's copy carries only in-frame clones and drops some. The sample comprises some 160,000 clones, over 60% of which are singletons, and approximately 3% rests with the top ten. Study results and caveats: Per a later analysis, about 18,000 TCR beta sequences showed association with HLA alleles at 0.05 false discovery rate.

A note on this clone: What it binds is not known.

This rearrangement joins TRBV2 to TRBJ1-2, with TRBD1 identical over 9 bases. Sequencing used PBMCs. This TCR derives from a woman aged 40-49 years in good health and CMV-seronegative. The CDR3 spells CASSGTGKIGYTF. CDR3 bases: TGTGCCAGCAGCGGGACAGGGAAAATCGGCTACACCTTC.